This T cell receptor (beta chain) appears in the sequencing data of a study of Ad26.COV2.S vaccination and SARS-CoV-2 variants. General study points: Estimates derived from TCR breadth and depth analyses may have underestimated total T cell responses.

This CDR3 is 12 amino acids long. Between the trimmed V and J ends, which lost 2 bases and 5 bases, there was a span of 6 bases. The V gene's germline CDR1 is MDHEN and CDR2 SYDVKM. Sequencing used immunoSEQ multiplex PCR; TCRdb keeps in-frame clones, though not all of them. The table records around 450,000 clones, 75% to 90% of them present only once. Treatment here: about 20 received Ad26.COV2.S at low or high dose, single or two shots; about 5 received placebo; per-sample allocation not given. It was on day 63 after the first vaccine or placebo injection that samples were taken. Expressing Wuhan-strain SARS-CoV-2 spike, an Ad26 vector served as the vaccine. On this clone: Its antigen is not identified.

This chain joins TRBV28 and TRBJ1-1; D is unclear. The starting material was peripheral blood, obtained in a trial of Ad26.COV2.S vaccine versus placebo. The sequence derives from a person between 18 and 60 years old who received the Ad26.COV2.S COVID-19 vaccine or a placebo. DNA for the CDR3: TGTGCCAGCAGTTTAACGGGGACTGAAGCTTTCTTT. This encodes CASSLTGTEAFF. The full variable domain, completed using reference TRBV28 and TRBJ1-1, is DVKVTQSSRYLVKRTGEKVFLECVQDMDHENMFWYRQDPGLGLRLIYFSYDVKMKEKGDIPEGYSVSREKKERFSLILESASTNQTSMYLCASSLTGTEAFFGQGTRLTVV.